A selection of T cell receptor beta chains follows, all from one sample in a study of regulatory T cells in long-lasting Graves disease. TCRdb analysed the multiplex PCR reads with MiXCR anew, one entry per CDR3 protein. The table includes hundreds of thousands of distinct CDR3 sequences, around 16% detected once. Sequenced here: peripheral blood mononuclear cells (PBMCs), sampled at new diagnosis, from a patient treated with antithyroid drugs. These receptors were taken from a female donor with Graves disease. Both conserved end residues are trimmed from each CDR3.

v_gene	j_gene	CDR3aa
TRBV5-1	TRBJ2-5	ASSYGQGARQTQY
TRBV12-3/TRBV12-4	TRBJ1-2	ASSPHRTDRRYT
TRBV6-1	TRBJ2-5	ASRLAGGPETQY
TRBV12-3/TRBV12-4	TRBJ1-1	ASSALAGTEYTEAF
TRBV7-9	TRBJ1-2	ASSSTGTDDGYT
TRBV5-5	TRBJ2-2	ASSGGTGNTGELF
TRBV28	TRBJ2-7	AIQGGTYEQY
TRBV11-1	TRBJ2-1	ASSLLTGGEGYNEQF
TRBV15	TRBJ2-6	ATSTEDGANVLT
TRBV20-1	TRBJ1-6	SARDKFTGNSPLH
TRBV7-6	TRBJ1-1	ASSNGRMNTEAF
TRBV30	TRBJ2-7	AWSQGYEQY
TRBV2	TRBJ1-2	ASSGPPGRGRVYGYT
TRBV28	TRBJ2-7	ASSLPGGRTHEQY
TRBV7-9	TRBJ2-1	ASRAGTGIGNEQF
TRBV15	TRBJ1-1	ATSSTLNTEAF
TRBV27	TRBJ1-1	ASSLSAGNEAF
TRBV10-3	TRBJ1-4	AISEEGQSNEKLF
TRBV28	TRBJ2-5	ASSRYRVGETQY
TRBV29-1	TRBJ2-1	SVVGGEEQF
TRBV12-5	TRBJ2-1	ASGVGGELKQF
TRBV7-2	TRBJ2-7	ASSLDPRGSAFYYEQY
TRBV28	TRBJ2-3	ASETWAGFSTDTQY
TRBV6-1	TRBJ2-5	ASTSGSEAQY
TRBV7-2	TRBJ2-1	ASSHGTSGRIKNEQF
TRBV5-1	TRBJ2-2	ASSPGTGETGELF
TRBV19	TRBJ2-1	ASSNTGISEQF
TRBV3-1	TRBJ1-6	ASSQVPGGDSPLH
TRBV27	TRBJ1-2	ASSLGATNYGYT
TRBV7-9	TRBJ2-1	ASSLWGSQNEQF
TRBV7-9	TRBJ2-7	ASSPSYREGRKEQY
TRBV19	TRBJ1-1	ASRTRGGRSNTEAF
TRBV6-2/TRBV6-3	TRBJ2-1	ASSYTRGGPYNEQF
TRBV20-1	TRBJ2-7	SASWDRGSEQY
TRBV7-9	TRBJ1-4	ASSKVSGTTNEKLF
TRBV5-5	TRBJ1-5	ASRTDGLNQPQH
TRBV7-9	TRBJ1-4	ASSQGDMDEKLF
TRBV7-2	TRBJ1-3	ASSLEASGNTIY
TRBV28	TRBJ1-5	ASSPGGVAPQH
TRBV20-1	TRBJ2-1	SARDTGKSSYNEQF
TRBV7-2	TRBJ2-3	ASSLTRSTDTQY